This section outlines one TCR beta chain sequence together with its context. This clone was detected only a few times. The antigen this receptor binds is unknown. Base qualities are not at hand, and no much larger clone is one base apart. The CDR3 regions of human TCRbeta chains were analyzed by immunosequencing. The study's processing was this. Repertoire TCRs were matched against a reference library of SARS-CoV-2-specific TCRs generated with the MIRA antigen-specificity platform. Breadth was defined as the fraction of unique TCRs that were SARS-CoV-2-associated, and depth was defined as the fraction of total T cells that were SARS-CoV-2-associated. Using the MIRA data, each spike-specific TCR was assigned both to the spike region to which the TCR was reactive and to a CD4 or CD8 class. Log10-transformed breadth and depth values were compared by one-way ANOVA with Sidak's multiple comparisons tests. TCRdb stores this immuneACCESS table with in-frame sequences only. Part of the clones is absent; in the studies checked, under half of the shortfall reflects unresolved V genes, and no reason is known for the rest. That table supplies the V and J calls and clone size; D and trimming were determined from the DNA. This sample holds some 54,000 clones; 89% were observed only once. The ten largest clones represent around 2% of the sample.

The entry originates in a study of T cell responses to AZD1222 COVID-19 vaccine (dated by TCRdb to 2020 to 2023). About the study as a whole: Because spike-specific TCR depth and breadth did not differ between the two schedules, AZD1222 recipients who got a second dose at roughly 4 weeks were pooled with those who got a second dose at roughly 12 weeks. TCR sequencing covered roughly 230 trial participants: 200 to 220 given two doses of AZD1222 and 26 given two doses of MenACWY control vaccine. Trial participants were enrolled by age into 18-55, 56-69 and 70-plus year subgroups, with roughly 160, 29 and 62 TCR-sequenced participants respectively. What the research found in general, with its limitations: Participants were mostly white British, with more females than males. The authors suggested clonal diversity may have been underestimated. CD4 TCRs associated with the vaccine covered the entire spike protein, and the dominant responses were in regions 160-218 and 743-854. Because no day 14 peak-response samples were available, repertoires were characterized only after the peak T cell response. Epitopes outside the regions mutated in the B.1.351 and B.1.1.7 variants were reportedly recognized by nearly half of the unique spike-specific TCRs. In the small 56-69-year group, the increase in depth fell short of significance, most likely because of low power. After two AZD1222 doses, both the breadth and the depth of spike-specific TCRs were significantly higher than at day 0 and than in MenACWY recipients. Conclusions about previously exposed vaccinees are limited, since just a handful of AZD1222 recipients were seropositive for SARS-CoV-2 at baseline.

The germline V gene encodes CDR1 SEHNR and CDR2 FQNEAQ (reference sequence). The germline V end is reduced by 4 bases and the J end by 10 bases; junction bases left unmatched: 8. Its CDR3 holds 14 amino acids, cysteine through phenylalanine. Of all the DNA, just the CDR3 is kept, 42 bases in frame from base 1. The time point label, read with the paper, signifies: baseline before first vaccination. Vaccinee samples came from UK trials COV001 and COV002, including a single-blind randomized controlled phase 2/3 trial of AZD1222 (ChAdOx1 nCoV-19) in healthy adults. For TCRbeta chain sequencing, PBMC samples from trial participants were taken at day 0 and at day 28 after the second dose.

The clonotype originates from an adult in good health. The chain is made from TRBV7-9 and TRBJ2-1; 9 nucleotides in the junction match TRBD2. The sample consisted of peripheral blood, taken on day 0 of AZD1222 vaccination. The DNA sequence is given as TGTGCCAGCAGCTCCGCAAGTACTAGCGGGGAGCAGTTCTTC. Its product reads: CASSSASTSGEQFF. Here the CDR3 is joined to the reference TRBV7-9 and TRBJ2-1 genes, and the full variable domain is: DTGVSQNPRHKITKRGQNVTFRCDPISEHNRLYWYRQTLGQGPEFLTYFQNEAQLEKSRLLSDRFSAERPKGSFSTLEIQRTEQGDSAMYLCASSSASTSGEQFFGPGTRLTVL.